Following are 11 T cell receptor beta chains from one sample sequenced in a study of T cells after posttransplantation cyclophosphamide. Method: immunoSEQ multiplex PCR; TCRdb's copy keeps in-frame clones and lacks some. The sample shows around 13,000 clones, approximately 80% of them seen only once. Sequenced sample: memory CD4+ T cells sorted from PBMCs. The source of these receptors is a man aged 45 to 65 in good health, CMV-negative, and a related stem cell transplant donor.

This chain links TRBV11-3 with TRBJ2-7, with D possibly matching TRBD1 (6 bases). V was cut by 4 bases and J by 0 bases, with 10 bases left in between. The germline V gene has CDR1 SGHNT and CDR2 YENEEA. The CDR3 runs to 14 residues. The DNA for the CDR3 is TGTGCCAGCAGCTCTACAGGGCGCTCCTACGAGCAGTACTTC. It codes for CASSSTGRSYEQYF.

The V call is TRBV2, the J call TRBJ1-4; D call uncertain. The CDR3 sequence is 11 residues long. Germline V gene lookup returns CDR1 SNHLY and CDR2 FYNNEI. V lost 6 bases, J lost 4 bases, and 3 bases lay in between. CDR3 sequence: CASSYNEKLFF. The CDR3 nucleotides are TGTGCCAGCAGCTATAATGAAAAACTGTTTTTT.

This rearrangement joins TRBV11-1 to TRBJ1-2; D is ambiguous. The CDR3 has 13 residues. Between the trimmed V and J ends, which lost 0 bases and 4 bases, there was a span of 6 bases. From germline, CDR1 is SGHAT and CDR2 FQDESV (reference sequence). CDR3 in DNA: TGTGCCAGCAGCTTAGCCGCCGGCTATGGCTACACCTTC. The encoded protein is CASSLAAGYGYTF.

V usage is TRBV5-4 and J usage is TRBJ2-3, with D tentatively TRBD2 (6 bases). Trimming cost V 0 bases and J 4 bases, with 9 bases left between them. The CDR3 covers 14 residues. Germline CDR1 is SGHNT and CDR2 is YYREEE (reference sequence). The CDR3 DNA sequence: TGTGCCAGCAGCTTGGAATTAGCGGCAGATACGCAGTATTTT. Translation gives CASSLELAADTQYF.

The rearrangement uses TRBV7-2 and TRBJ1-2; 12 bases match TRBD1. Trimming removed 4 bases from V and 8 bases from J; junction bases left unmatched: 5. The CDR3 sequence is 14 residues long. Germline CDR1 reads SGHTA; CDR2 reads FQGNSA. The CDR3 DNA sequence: TGTGCCAGCAGCTACGGGACAGGGGGCCCGGGCTACACCTTC. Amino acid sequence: CASSYGTGGPGYTF.

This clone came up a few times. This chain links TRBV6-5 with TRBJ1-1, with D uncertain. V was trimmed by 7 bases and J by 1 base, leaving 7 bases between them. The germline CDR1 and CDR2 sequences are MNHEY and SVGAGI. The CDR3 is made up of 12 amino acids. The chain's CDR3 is CASMRGNTEAFF. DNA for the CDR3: TGTGCCAGCATGCGAGGGAACACTGAAGCTTTCTTT.

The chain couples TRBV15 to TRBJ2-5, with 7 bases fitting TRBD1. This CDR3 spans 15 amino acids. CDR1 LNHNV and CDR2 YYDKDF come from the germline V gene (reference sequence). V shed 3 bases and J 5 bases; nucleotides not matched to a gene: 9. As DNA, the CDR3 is TGTGCCACCAGCAGTGGCAGGGGGAGAGGGGAGACCCAGTACTTC. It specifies CATSSGRGRGETQYF.

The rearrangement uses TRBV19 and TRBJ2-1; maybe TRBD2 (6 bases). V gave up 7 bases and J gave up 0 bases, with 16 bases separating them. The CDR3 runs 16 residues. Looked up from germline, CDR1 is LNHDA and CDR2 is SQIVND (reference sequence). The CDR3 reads CASKGMAGSSYNEQFF. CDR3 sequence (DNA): TGTGCCAGTAAAGGGATGGCGGGGAGCTCCTACAATGAGCAGTTCTTC.

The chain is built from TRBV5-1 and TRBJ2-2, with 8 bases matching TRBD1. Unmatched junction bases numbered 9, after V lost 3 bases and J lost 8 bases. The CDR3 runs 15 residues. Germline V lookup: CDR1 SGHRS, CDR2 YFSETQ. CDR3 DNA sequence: TGCGCCAGCAGCTATGGACAGGGTGCGTTAGGGGAGCTGTTTTTT. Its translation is CASSYGQGALGELFF.

CDR3 nucleotides: TGTGCCACCAGCAGAGATTATGGCGGGGGGGGGTACGAGCAGTACTTC. It yields the protein CATSRDYGGGGYEQYF. The chain has TRBV15 and TRBJ2-7; 9 nucleotides line up with TRBD2. The CDR3 covers 16 residues. Unmatched junction bases numbered 7, after V lost 0 bases and J lost 4 bases. Germline V lookup: CDR1 LNHNV, CDR2 YYDKDF (reference sequence).

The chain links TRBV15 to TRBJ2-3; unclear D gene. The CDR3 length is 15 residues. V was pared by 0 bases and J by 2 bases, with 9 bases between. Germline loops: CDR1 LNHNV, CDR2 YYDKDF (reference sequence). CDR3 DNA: TGTGCCACCAGCAGAGAGTTCTACCCCACAGATACGCAGTATTTT. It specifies CATSREFYPTDTQYF.